The 10 T cell receptor beta chains presented below share a single source sample, sequenced in a study of vaccination and CD4 T cells after COVID-19 (dated by TCRdb to between 2022 and 2023). The library was prepared using PCR. For sequencing, an Illumina iSeq 100 was employed. DNA from cultured CD4+ T cells was subjected to TCR sequencing with the Oncomine TCR Beta short-read assay at the Johns Hopkins FTIC core. Clones were called with MiXCR by TCRdb after fastp trimmed the public reads at Q25, and only in-frame beta chains were retained. For every CDR3 protein sequence, its rows merge into one entry that carries the most common genes and DNA. Here the sample has some 25,000 distinct CDR3 sequences; 45% to 50% occur a single time. The ten largest clonotypes hold 6.1% of the sample. Reading the label with the study, this specimen's treatment or condition is: approximately 11-day PBMC culture with coronavirus spike peptide pools or control peptides (ViraFEST assay).

Antigens for these TCRs are unknown. The specimen sequenced was CD4+ T cells from blood, cultured in vitro. These receptors all come from a human donor who had recovered from COVID-19.

This clonotype was found a few times. This rearrangement joins TRBV20-1 to TRBJ1-3, with TRBD1 matching 7 bases. The CDR3 length is 14 residues. Germline CDR1 and CDR2: DFQATT and SNEGSKA (reference sequence). Trimming cost V 4 bases and J 1 base; bases outside gene matches: 4. The chain's CDR3 is CSATRQGSGNTIYF. In DNA, the CDR3 is TGCAGTGCTACTAGACAGGGTTCTGGAAACACCATATATTTT.

This sequence joins TRBV19 and TRBJ2-5; D uncertain. Germline-derived CDR1 and CDR2 are LNHDA and SQIVND (reference sequence). The CDR3 contains 13 residues. Trimming stripped 2 bases from V and 2 bases from J, with 6 bases between. In nucleotides, the CDR3 is TGTGCCAGTAGTATACGGCAACAAGAGACCCAGTACTTC. Encoded protein: CASSIRQQETQYF.

The CDR3 is CASSQHLGGGSYEQYF. CDR3 nucleotide sequence: TGTGCCAGCAGCCAACATTTAGGGGGTGGGTCCTACGAGCAGTACTTC. The chain carries TRBV4-2 and TRBJ2-7; maybe TRBD1 (6 bases). This CDR3 comprises 16 residues. Trimming took 2 bases from V and 1 from J, leaving 15 bases between them. Germline CDR1 LGHNA, CDR2 YNFKEQ.

The chain employs TRBV10-2 and TRBJ2-7; weak D call: TRBD2 (5 bases). CDR1 is WSHSY and CDR2 is SAAADI in the germline V gene. CDR3 length equals 13 residues. V lost 3 bases to trimming and J lost 2 bases, with 8 bases between them. The CDR3 is CASSDPGAYEQYF. CDR3 DNA: TGCGCCAGCAGTGACCCCGGGGCCTACGAGCAGTACTTC.

The J gene is TRBJ2-1, the V gene TRBV7-3; the match to TRBD2 covers 7 bases. J lost 5 bases, V lost 8 bases, and 9 bases had no gene match. CDR3 size: 14 residues. Germline CDR1 and CDR2: SGHTA and FQGTGA. This CDR3 is CASGLPGGDNEQFF. The CDR3 nucleotides are TGTGCCAGCGGCCTCCCGGGAGGAGACAATGAGCAGTTCTTC.

This clonotype was counted a few times. The chain couples TRBV27 to TRBJ2-3; 7 bases are a match to TRBD1. After removal of 1 base from V and 4 bases from J, the junction contained 11 bases not matched to a gene. Germline V CDR1 and CDR2: MNHEY, SMNVEV (reference sequence). This CDR3 comprises 17 residues. The CDR3 coding sequence is TGTGCCAGCAGTTTATTGCTCCAGGGGGTAATCGCAGATACGCAGTATTTT. Amino acids: CASSLLLQGVIADTQYF.

The chain joins TRBV20-1 to TRBJ2-3; 10 positions agree with TRBD1. V dropped 4 bases and J dropped 6; count of bases not matched to a gene: 10. This CDR3 is 15 amino acids long. Looked up from germline, CDR1 is DFQATT and CDR2 is SNEGSKA (reference sequence). The chain's CDR3 is CSATYLGQGRDTQYF. The CDR3 DNA is TGCAGTGCTACCTACCTGGGACAGGGGAGGGATACGCAGTATTTT.

V and J are TRBV6-5 and TRBJ1-1, with TRBD1 matching over 10 bases. The V gene's germline CDR1 is MNHEY and CDR2 SVGAGI. V shed 4 bases and J 9 bases; nucleotides not matched to a gene: 5. The CDR3 has 13 residues. The CDR3 here is CASSSGQGGQAFF. CDR3 coding DNA: TGTGCCAGCAGTTCCGGACAGGGGGGTCAAGCTTTCTTT.

The V gene is TRBV7-9, the J gene TRBJ1-1; TRBD1 is a possible D gene (6 bases). The CDR3 covers 12 residues. Trimming shortened V by 8 bases and J by 1 base, and 8 bases separated the two germline ends. Germline V gene lookup returns CDR1 SEHNR and CDR2 FQNEAQ (reference sequence). CDR3 amino acids: CASQTGNTEAFF. The CDR3, as DNA: TGTGCCAGCCAGACAGGGAACACTGAAGCTTTCTTT.

The rearrangement joins TRBV19 to TRBJ1-1; D gene ambiguous. This CDR3 contains 15 residues. With 3 bases removed from V and 0 bases from J, the gap between germline ends came to 11 bases. The germline V gene has CDR1 LNHDA and CDR2 SQIVND (reference sequence). The chain's CDR3 is CASSMVVLLNTEAFF. Here the CDR3 DNA reads TGTGCCAGTAGTATGGTGGTACTCCTGAACACTGAAGCTTTCTTT. The complete variable domain, with remaining parts taken from reference TRBV19 and TRBJ1-1, reads DGGITQSPKYLFRKEGQNVTLSCEQNLNHDAMYWYRQDPGQGLRLIYYSQIVNDFQKGDIAEGYSVSREKKESFPLTVTSAQKNPTAFYLCASSMVVLLNTEAFFGQGTRLTVV.